The 10 T cell receptor beta chains presented below share a single source sample, sequenced in a study of T-cell reconstitution after alpha-beta-depleted transplantation in children. Unique molecular identifiers featured in how the TCRbeta library was prepared. From the PCR reads, TCRdb called clonotypes with MiXCR, one entry per CDR3 protein. The table shows roughly 670,000 distinct CDR3 sequences, with 13% occurring only once. This material consisted of PBMCs, taken before TCRalphabeta/CD19-depleted stem cell transplant. The receptors were gathered from a girl aged 2-9 years with congenital amegakaryocytic thrombocytopenia, due to receive a stem cell transplant.

This clonotype has more than one count but fewer than ten. The chain combines TRBV28 with TRBJ2-1, with D uncertain. V lost 6 bases to trimming and J lost 9 bases, with 21 bases between them. CDR1 is MDHEN, CDR2 SYDVKM, per germline. This CDR3 contains 15 residues. DNA of the CDR3: TGTGCCAGCAGGAGTCAGGCCCCCCGACCTTCTGAGCAGTTCTTC. Protein: CASRSQAPRPSEQFF.

At least ten counts were recorded for this clonotype. The rearrangement links TRBV20-1 to TRBJ2-3, with TRBD2 matching 8 bases. Germline loops: CDR1 DFQATT, CDR2 SNEGSKA (reference sequence). The CDR3 runs 13 residues. For the CDR3, the DNA is TGCAGCACCGGGAGGGTTAGCGCAGATACGCAGTATTTT. Protein sequence: CSTGRVSADTQYF.

This clonotype showed up just a few times. The gene calls are TRBV9 and TRBJ1-2; weak D call: TRBD1 (6 bases). CDR3 length: 14 amino acids. V was shortened by 1 base and J by 2 bases, with 9 bases between the two germline ends. Germline-derived CDR1 and CDR2 are SGDLS and YYNGEE. For the CDR3, the DNA is TGTGCCAGCAGCGTACTTAGGGGGAACTATGGCTACACCTTC. It specifies CASSVLRGNYGYTF.

This clonotype was counted at least ten times. The chain couples TRBV20-1 to TRBJ2-5; TRBD2 might be the D (6 bases). The CDR3 has 14 residues. Per the germline V gene, CDR1 is DFQATT and CDR2 is SNEGSKA (reference sequence). V was shortened by 4 bases and J by 5 bases, with 17 bases between the two germline ends. The CDR3 protein is CSATPLTSKETQYF. The CDR3 DNA reads as TGCAGTGCTACCCCATTGACTAGTAAGGAGACCCAGTACTTC.

This clonotype has a count of ten or more. This chain links TRBV20-1 with TRBJ2-4; 7 bases are a match to TRBD1. Trimming removed 7 bases from V and 3 bases from J; junction bases left unmatched: 6. CDR1 and CDR2 (germline): DFQATT, SNEGSKA (reference sequence). This CDR3 region has 13 residues. CDR3 loop: CSGTGQLKNIQYF. The CDR3 bases are TGCAGTGGGACAGGTCAGCTCAAAAACATTCAGTACTTC.

This clonotype was picked up many times. V is TRBV20-1 and J is TRBJ2-3; maybe TRBD2 (6 bases). V shed 3 bases and J shed 6 bases, with 16 bases lying between them. The CDR3 is 14 residues long. The germline V gene has CDR1 DFQATT and CDR2 SNEGSKA (reference sequence). CDR3 coding DNA: TGCAGTGCTAGCCTGGGGACTCGGCGGGATACGCAGTATTTT. Encoded protein: CSASLGTRRDTQYF.

In the case of this clonotype: This may be a read error, as it is one base from a much larger clone. The CDR3 DNA is TGTGCCAGCAGCCAAGAGTGGGAGACCCAGTACTTC. Amino acids: CASSQEWETQYF. The V gene is TRBV14, the J gene TRBJ2-5; D not resolved. Trimming removed 0 bases from V and 5 bases from J, with 4 bases in between. The germline gives CDR1 SGHDN, CDR2 FVKESK. The CDR3 has 12 amino acids.

This clonotype was observed a handful of times. V is TRBV5-1 and J is TRBJ2-7; D is possibly TRBD2 (5 bases). The CDR3 is 17 amino acids. In germline, CDR1 is SGHRS, CDR2 YFSETQ. V was shortened by 0 bases and J by 3 bases, with 19 bases between the two germline ends. The CDR3 protein is CASSLAGVIKRNYEQYF. CDR3 DNA sequence: TGCGCCAGCAGCTTGGCCGGAGTTATTAAGCGGAACTACGAGCAGTACTTC.

This clonotype was picked up many times. Here the CDR3 DNA reads TGTGCCATCAGTGAGCCCGGCACAGGGGCGTTCTATGGCTACACCTTC. Translation gives CAISEPGTGAFYGYTF. This sequence joins TRBV10-3 and TRBJ1-2, with 7 positions matching TRBD1. The junction had 10 bases not matched to a gene; V was cut back by 2 bases and J by 4 bases. Germline V lookup: CDR1 ENHRY, CDR2 SYGVKD. This CDR3 comprises 16 residues.

The rearrangement joins TRBV2 to TRBJ2-7; TRBD2 is a possible D gene (6 bases). Germline loops: CDR1 SNHLY, CDR2 FYNNEI. Trimming took off 0 bases at V and 2 bases at J, with 14 bases between the two ends. This CDR3 contains 16 residues. The CDR3 reads CASSEARGYMAYEQYF. The CDR3 DNA follows: TGTGCCAGCAGTGAAGCGCGGGGTTACATGGCCTACGAGCAGTACTTC.